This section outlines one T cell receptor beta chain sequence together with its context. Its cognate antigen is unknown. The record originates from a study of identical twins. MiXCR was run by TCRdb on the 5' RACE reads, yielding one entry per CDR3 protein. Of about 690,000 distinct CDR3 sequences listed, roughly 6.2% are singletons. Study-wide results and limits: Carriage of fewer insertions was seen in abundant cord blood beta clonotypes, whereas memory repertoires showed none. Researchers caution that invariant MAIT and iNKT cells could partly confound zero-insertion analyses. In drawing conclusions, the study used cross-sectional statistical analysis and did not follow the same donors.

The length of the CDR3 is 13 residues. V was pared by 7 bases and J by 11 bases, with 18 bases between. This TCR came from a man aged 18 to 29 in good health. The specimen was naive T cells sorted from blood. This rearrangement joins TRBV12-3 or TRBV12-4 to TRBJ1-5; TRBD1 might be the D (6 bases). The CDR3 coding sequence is TGTGCCAGCACCTGGGGGGACATAGGTACCCAGCATTTT. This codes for CASTWGDIGTQHF.